These 8 T cell receptor beta chains were sequenced from one sample in a study of read filtering for tumor transcriptome and immune sequencing. From roughly 400 ng of RNA, a library with molecular barcoded alpha/delta and beta/gamma adaptors was made. TCRdb analysed the reads with MiXCR anew, one entry per CDR3 protein. The repertoire consists of fewer than 90,000 distinct CDR3 sequences, with about 12% occurring once and the leading ten covering around 14%. Sequenced sample: a population of CD138-negative cells sorted from bone marrow. These TCRs come from a donor aged 40 or over with multiple myeloma.

This rearrangement joins TRBV12-3 or TRBV12-4 to TRBJ2-5; possible D gene TRBD1, 5 bases. The CDR3 contains 13 residues. V lost 7 bases and J lost 5, with 14 bases in between. CDR3 residues: CASILGAGETQYF. The CDR3 DNA follows: TGTGCCAGCATCCTCGGCGCAGGGGAGACCCAGTACTTC.

In its sample, this clonotype was seen many times. This chain connects TRBV7-2 to TRBJ1-2; D might be TRBD1 (6 bases). Germline V gives CDR1 SGHTA, CDR2 FQGNSA. The CDR3 loop spans 14 amino acids. V was clipped by 5 bases and J by 4 bases, with 14 bases between them. CDR3 in amino acids: CASSLITGSYGYTF. The DNA of the CDR3 is TGTGCCAGCAGCCTAATTACAGGGAGCTATGGCTACACCTTC.

This clonotype was observed many times. The gene calls are TRBV5-1 and TRBJ2-1; D is undetermined. The germline CDR1 and CDR2 sequences are SGHRS and YFSETQ. The V and J ends lost 7 bases and 0 bases respectively, with 8 bases between them. This CDR3 spans 13 amino acids. The CDR3 sequence: CASSTSSYNEQFF. The CDR3 DNA sequence: TGCGCCAGCTCAACCAGCTCCTACAATGAGCAGTTCTTC.

As regards this clonotype: A read error may account for a junction end that differs from germline. The chain recombines TRBV24-1 with TRBJ1-5; weak D call: TRBD1 (6 bases). Germline V CDR1 and CDR2: KGHDR, SFDVKD. The CDR3 has 16 amino acids. CDR3 in DNA: TGTGCCGCCAGTGATCGGGGGCGGGGTTGGAATCAGCCCCAACATTTT. Amino acid sequence: CAASDRGRGWNQPQHF.

This clonotype has ten or more counts. This chain connects TRBV29-1 to TRBJ2-7; tentatively, D is TRBD1 (7 bases). The CDR3 has 13 amino acids. V lost 4 bases, J lost 2 bases, and 12 bases lay in between. The germline CDR1 and CDR2 sequences are SQVTM and ANQGSEA. The CDR3 here is CSVVQGGTYEQYF. CDR3 coding DNA: TGCAGCGTTGTTCAGGGGGGAACCTACGAGCAGTACTTC.

This clonotype has at least ten counts. The genes are TRBV9 and TRBJ2-5; D is perhaps TRBD2 (6 bases). The CDR3 length is 16 residues. In germline, CDR1 is SGDLS, CDR2 YYNGEE. Trimming shortened V by 0 bases and J by 3 bases, and 15 bases separated the two germline ends. The CDR3 spells CASSVGGSGAKETQYF. The CDR3 DNA is TGTGCCAGCAGCGTAGGGGGTAGCGGAGCAAAAGAGACCCAGTACTTC.

This clonotype was detected only a few times. CDR3 residues: CASSLESKNTEAFF. Here the CDR3 DNA reads TGCGCCAGCAGCTTGGAATCCAAGAACACTGAAGCTTTCTTT. The V and J genes are TRBV5-1 and TRBJ1-1; D ambiguous. Deletions cut 0 bases from V and 1 base from J, with 7 bases between. The CDR3 is 14 amino acids. Germline values: CDR1 SGHRS, CDR2 YFSETQ.

A note on this clonotype: A read error is the likely source, as a far larger clone sits one nucleotide away. The chain joins TRBV7-9 to TRBJ2-1; D is perhaps TRBD2 (5 bases). The CDR3 has 16 amino acids. Germline V gene data show CDR1 as SEHNR and CDR2 as FQNEAQ (reference sequence). CDR3 region: CASSLEGGSSCNEQFF. The CDR3 DNA sequence: TGTGCCAGCAGCTTAGAGGGTGGGAGCTCCTGCAATGAGCAGTTCTTC.